This entry lists 18 T cell receptor beta chains sequenced from one sample in a study of T-cell reconstitution after alpha-beta-depleted transplantation in children. The TCRbeta library incorporated unique molecular identifiers. From the PCR reads, TCRdb called clonotypes with MiXCR, one entry per CDR3 protein. The sample holds fewer than 700,000 distinct CDR3 sequences, 10% to 15% seen once. The sample was PBMCs, mostly from graft donor cells, taken 360 days after TCRalphabeta/CD19-depleted stem cell transplant. The receptors stem from a male patient between 10 and 17 years old who had a stem cell transplant for acute myeloid leukemia, so the T cells may come from the graft donor.

Ten or more counts support this clonotype. V gene TRBV10-3 combines with J gene TRBJ2-1; tentative D call: TRBD1 (7 bases). The CDR3 is 12 amino acids. The V gene lost 6 bases and the J gene lost 10 bases, with 13 bases spanning the gap. Germline V lookup: CDR1 ENHRY, CDR2 SYGVKD. The CDR3 sequence is CAISPQGGEQFF. Written as DNA, the CDR3 is TGTGCCATCAGCCCTCAGGGGGGCGAGCAGTTCTTC.

The chain is built from TRBV10-3 and TRBJ2-2; 7 bases are a match to TRBD2. This CDR3 is 15 amino acids long. CDR1 is ENHRY and CDR2 is SYGVKD in the germline V gene. V trimming: 6 bases; J trimming: 4 bases; junction bases outside the gene matches: 8. CDR3 residues: CAISPSGGFTGELFF. The CDR3 bases are TGTGCCATCAGCCCGTCCGGGGGGTTCACCGGGGAGCTGTTTTTT.

This sequence joins TRBV20-1 and TRBJ2-7; TRBD2 agrees at 9 bases. V gave up 8 bases and J gave up 4 bases; unmatched junction bases: 12. CDR1 is DFQATT, CDR2 SNEGSKA, per germline (reference sequence). The CDR3 covers 14 residues. The CDR3 nucleotides are TGCAGTCCCCGCGGGCTAGCGGGATGGTACGAGCAGTACTTC. It yields the protein CSPRGLAGWYEQYF.

The rearrangement uses TRBV20-1 and TRBJ2-3, with 10 bases aligning to TRBD2. This CDR3 has 15 amino acids. Germline CDR1 and CDR2: DFQATT and SNEGSKA (reference sequence). Germline trimming cut 0 bases from V and 5 bases from J; bases unmatched to any gene: 5. In DNA, the CDR3 is TGCAGTGCTAGAGATCTAGCGGGAGCAAAAGATACGCAGTATTTT. This gives the protein CSARDLAGAKDTQYF.

This clonotype was detected ten times or more. The chain combines TRBV9 with TRBJ1-1; D unclear. Between the trimmed V and J ends, which lost 4 bases and 6 bases, there was a span of 13 bases. The CDR3 contains 13 residues. CDR1 is SGDLS and CDR2 is YYNGEE in the germline V gene. The DNA of the CDR3 is TGTGCCAGCAGCCTTGGCCGTGGGGCTGAAGCTTTCTTT. This encodes CASSLGRGAEAFF.

V is TRBV4-2 and J is TRBJ2-5, with unresolved D. The germline gives CDR1 LGHNA, CDR2 YNFKEQ. This CDR3 is built from 15 residues. V was shortened by 4 bases and J by 4 bases, with 16 bases between the two germline ends. CDR3 sequence: CASSRDWEVGETQYF. CDR3 DNA sequence: TGTGCCAGCAGCCGAGACTGGGAAGTGGGAGAGACCCAGTACTTC.

The sample holds many counts of this clonotype. V gene TRBV7-9 combines with J gene TRBJ2-7; the D gene is possibly TRBD1 (6 bases). V lost 5 bases and J lost 6, with 17 bases in between. From germline, CDR1 is SEHNR and CDR2 FQNEAQ (reference sequence). This CDR3 has 14 residues. The CDR3 bases are TGTGCCAGCAGCCCCGGCTGGGGGCCTTTCGAGCAGTACTTC. Protein sequence: CASSPGWGPFEQYF.

The sample holds many counts of this clonotype. This rearrangement joins TRBV29-1 to TRBJ2-7; TRBD2 agrees at 10 bases. Germline CDR1 is SQVTM and CDR2 is ANQGSEA. J lost 0 bases, V lost 7 bases, and 3 bases had no gene match. The CDR3 extends over 13 amino acids. CDR3 DNA: TGCAGCGCTGGACTAGCGGCCTCCTACGAGCAGTACTTC. Protein product: CSAGLAASYEQYF.

This clonotype came up a few times. The chain employs TRBV20-1 and TRBJ2-2; TRBD2 is a possible D gene (5 bases). Germline V gives CDR1 DFQATT, CDR2 SNEGSKA (reference sequence). The CDR3 has 15 amino acids. Trimming cost V 1 base and J 0 bases, with 9 bases left between them. Written as DNA, the CDR3 is TGCAGTGCTAGAGGGGCGGGCCCGAACACCGGGGAGCTGTTTTTT. It specifies CSARGAGPNTGELFF.

This clonotype has ten or more counts. V is TRBV6-5 and J is TRBJ2-5; the D is unclear. Germline assignment: CDR1 MNHEY and CDR2 SVGAGI. The CDR3 loop spans 14 amino acids. Trimming removed 0 bases from V and 2 bases from J, with 7 bases in between. CDR3 sequence: CASSYSGIQETQYF. DNA of the CDR3: TGTGCCAGCAGTTACTCCGGCATACAAGAGACCCAGTACTTC.

V and J are TRBV12-3 or TRBV12-4 and TRBJ2-7; possibly TRBD1 for D (5 bases). Trimming took 7 bases from V and 2 from J, leaving 18 bases between them. The CDR3 is made up of 15 amino acids. The CDR3 reads CASTPQVLPTYEQYF. CDR3 DNA sequence: TGTGCCAGCACCCCACAGGTCCTCCCGACCTACGAGCAGTACTTC.

CDR3 residues: CASSLESNYGYTF. The CDR3 bases are TGTGCCAGCAGCTTGGAGTCTAACTATGGCTACACCTTC. The chain links TRBV7-9 to TRBJ1-2, with no clear D. Germline values: CDR1 SEHNR, CDR2 FQNEAQ (reference sequence). CDR3 length equals 13 residues. Deletions cut 3 bases from V and 0 bases from J, with 5 bases between.

This clonotype was counted ten times or more. The chain is built from TRBV7-2 and TRBJ2-5; no firm D call. Germline assignment: CDR1 SGHTA and CDR2 FQGNSA. CDR3 size: 15 residues. V lost 1 base, J lost 4 bases, and 13 bases lay in between. The CDR3 DNA reads TGTGCCAGCAGCTTAGAACCCAGCATCTTAGAGACCCAGTACTTC. Protein product: CASSLEPSILETQYF.

The chain combines TRBV15 with TRBJ1-5, with TRBD1 identical over 8 bases. Germline CDR1 is LNHNV and CDR2 is YYDKDF (reference sequence). J gave up 0 bases and V 1 base, and 5 bases lay outside the gene matches. The CDR3 consists of 17 residues. CDR3 nucleotide sequence: TGTGCCACCAGCAGAGGAACAGGGGGAATTAGCAATCAGCCCCAGCATTTT. Translation: CATSRGTGGISNQPQHF.

There are many counts of this clonotype. V gene TRBV28 combines with J gene TRBJ2-6, with D maybe TRBD1 (5 bases). V lost 2 bases, J lost 0 bases, and 5 bases lay in between. The CDR3 covers 15 residues. Germline V gene sequence: CDR1 MDHEN, CDR2 SYDVKM. The CDR3 region is CASSLQGSGANVLTF. CDR3 nucleotides: TGTGCCAGCAGTTTACAGGGCTCTGGGGCCAACGTCCTGACTTTC.

On this clonotype: The conserved closing phenylalanine or tryptophan is absent in this CDR3, likely reflecting a read error. The V call is TRBV28, the J call TRBJ2-5; D is possibly TRBD2 (6 bases). The V end was cut by 2 bases, the J end by 4 bases, with 11 bases between. CDR1 and CDR2 (germline): MDHEN, SYDVKM. CDR3 size: 14 residues. CDR3 sequence reads: CASSLGGNGETQYV. CDR3 DNA sequence: TGTGCCAGCAGTTTAGGGGGGAATGGAGAGACCCAGTACGTC.

The chain couples TRBV30 to TRBJ2-5; 7 positions match TRBD2. The CDR3 consists of 14 residues. Germline lookup yields CDR1 GTSNPN and CDR2 SVGIG (reference sequence). The V gene end was trimmed by 2 bases and the J gene end by 4 bases; junction bases not matched to a gene: 7. The CDR3: CAWSLPPGGETQYF. CDR3 nucleotide sequence: TGTGCCTGGAGTCTCCCTCCGGGAGGAGAGACCCAGTACTTC. The full variable domain, with the rest looked up from reference TRBV30 and TRBJ2-5, is SQTIHQWPATLVQPVGSPLSLECTVEGTSNPNLYWYRQAAGRGLQLLFYSVGIGQISSEVPQNLSASRPQDRQFILSSKKLLLSDSGFYLCAWSLPPGGETQYFGPGTRLLVL.

V usage is TRBV28 and J usage is TRBJ2-1; D might be TRBD2 (5 bases). Germline loops: CDR1 MDHEN, CDR2 SYDVKM. V was cut by 1 base and J by 3 bases, with 13 bases left in between. This CDR3 contains 16 residues. CDR3 DNA sequence: TGTGCCAGCAGTTTATTTGGACGAGGGCGCTACAATGAGCAGTTCTTC. It yields the protein CASSLFGRGRYNEQFF.